Included here is one T cell receptor (beta chain) sequence, with context. This entry comes from a study of blood T cell repertoires in COVID-19. Turning to the study itself: The origin of the acute and convalescent COVID-19 samples was the United States, Italy and Spain.

CDR1 and CDR2 from the germline V gene are SGHAT and FQNNGV. This CDR3 contains 15 residues. V was pared by 5 bases and J by 3 bases, with 6 bases of the junction left unmatched. Authors' processing steps: Estimation of nucleated cell counts was performed using reference gene primer amplification. TCRdb keeps only in-frame clones here, not all; method: immunoSEQ multiplex PCR. D and trimming were read from the DNA, whereas the V and J calls and clone size are those reported in that table. Counted here are 200,000 to 250,000 clones, 85% to 90% occurring once; the ten biggest clones make up roughly 2.6%. Seattle's enrolled individuals joined amid active infection and were then monitored longitudinally.

The TCR sequence derives from a man aged 30 to 45 with COVID-19, enrolled during active disease. The sample consisted of peripheral blood. The J gene is TRBJ2-7, the V gene TRBV11-2; 11 bases fit TRBD1. CDR3: CASSHPGQGVYEQYF. The CDR3 coding sequence is TGTGCCAGCAGCCACCCGGGACAGGGGGTCTACGAGCAGTACTTC.